This TCR beta chain was recorded in a study of identical twins (dated by TCRdb to 2016 to 2017). Background for the entire study: The study deep-sequenced TCR alpha and beta repertoires from monozygotic twins, unrelated adults of various ages and cord blood to test whether fetal clonotypes persist. To rule out contamination, replicate twin experiments were performed at different times with different library preparation protocols.

This clonotype turned up a few times. The antigen it binds to is not known. No base qualities exist here, and no much larger clone lies one base off it. V sheds 2 bases and J sheds 2 bases, leaving 10 bases between their ends. CDR1 and CDR2 are read off the germline V gene as SGHRS and YFSETQ. The CDR3 spans 15 residues, from the cysteine through the phenylalanine. Just CDR3 DNA is preserved here, 45 bases in frame from base 1. The research as a whole found: Compared with coincidental sharing between unrelated individuals, out-of-frame TCR alpha sequences shared between twins showed an excess of sequences with low generation probability. Zero-insertion analyses could be partly confounded by invariant T cells such as MAIT and iNKT, although diverse VJ usage argued against such confounding for most clonotypes. Excess twin sharing in beta out-of-frame sequences was weaker because fewer shared sequences lowered the signal-to-noise ratio. Recombination models systematically underestimated out-of-frame TCR alpha sharing in monozygotic twins but agreed with sharing between unrelated individuals. Conclusions relied on cross-sectional statistical analysis, since the same donors could not be followed over many years. Fewer insertions were carried by abundant cord blood beta clonotypes; a weaker similar trend was observed in young adult naive repertoires, while no such trend was observed in memory repertoires.

The library was built by means of 5' RACE. The listed sequencing device is Illumina HiSeq 2000. Template switching added a universal primer binding site, and the final cDNA carried a unique molecular identifier that allowed TCR cDNA molecules to be counted accurately. Specific primers in the conserved constant-segment region were used to synthesize first-strand cDNA for TCR alpha and beta chains. To control for contamination, every cDNA library carried two barcodes: a SMART-Mk sample barcode plus Illumina barcodes. TruSeq adapter sequences, together with Illumina sample barcodes, were added in two successive PCR steps. The TCR alpha and beta cDNA libraries were sequenced on the Illumina HiSeq platform using custom primers. The authors processed their data as follows. Raw reads were processed with MiGEC to extract unique molecular identifiers, and MiXCR was used to determine CDR3 positions. Recombination models were inferred per individual with the repgenHMM and IGoR tools using an EM algorithm. The tcR package in R was used for shared clonotype analysis, with sharing normalized by the product of cloneset sizes. To study raw recombination free of thymic and clonal selection effects, out-of-frame nonproductive sequences were analyzed. TCRdb's own reprocessing of the public reads used fastp at Q25 and MiXCR and kept productive beta chains. When rows share a CDR3 protein, they turn into one entry using the most common DNA and genes. The V and J calls and clone size come from TCRdb's table, not from the authors' own analysis. For this sample there are 250,000 or so distinct CDR3 sequences; about 9% appear just once. The ten most abundant clones make up less than 4% of the sample.

Every donor in the study was a healthy Caucasian. Three pairs of female monozygotic twins, all aged roughly 18 to 29 years, made up the twin cohort. CD4+ and CD8+ T cell populations were isolated with positive isolation kits from Invitrogen. These data were likewise used in another study, on yellow fever vaccine responses in identical twins. The second study's paper adds: The authors reported that the T cell response to vaccination in identical twins appeared partly convergent and partly personalized. In the study, vaccine-responding T cell clones were precisely tracked in identical twins.

This sequence was found in a woman under 30 in good health. The chain is made from TRBV5-1 and TRBJ2-2; TRBD1 is a weak D gene call, 5 bases matching. What was sequenced was CD8+ T cells sorted from blood. CDR3 reads: CASSLRQLNTGELFF. Read as DNA, the sequence is TGCGCCAGCAGCTTACGACAGCTAAACACCGGGGAGCTGTTTTTT.